This T cell receptor beta chain was captured by sequencing in a study of cytomegalovirus exposure and HLA in healthy donors. Findings and limits, study-wide: The study had only CMV serostatus as immune exposure information. Follow-up analysis later connected one missense variant in DCLRE1C with trimming of TCR beta V- and J-genes. The study designated 150 to 200 TCR beta chains cytomegalovirus-associated.

CDR1 and CDR2 from the germline V gene are SGDLS and YYNGEE. Trimming left V 0 bases short and J 5 bases short, with 10 bases between. This CDR3 region has 14 residues. The PCR contained 60 Vbeta and 13 Jbeta primers. TCRdb's table, derived via immunoSEQ multiplex PCR, lists solely in-frame clones and lacks some. This table holds roughly 170,000 clones, roughly 70% found once. Those who donated were healthy bone marrow donors. With regard to this clone: The antigen is undetermined.

Sequences were obtained from PBMCs. This TCR derives from a girl under 18 in good health and CMV-seronegative. The V and J genes are TRBV9 and TRBJ2-3, with a tentative D call TRBD1 (6 bases). CDR3 amino acids: CASSVEQGRDTQYF. For the CDR3, the DNA is TGTGCCAGCAGCGTAGAACAGGGAAGAGATACGCAGTATTTT. Using reference TRBV9 and TRBJ2-3 for the parts outside the CDR3, the full variable domain is DSGVTQTPKHLITATGQRVTLRCSPRSGDLSVYWYQQSLDQGLQFLIQYYNGEERAKGNILERFSAQQFPDLHSELNLSSLELGDSALYFCASSVEQGRDTQYFGPGTRLTVL.